This entry lists 25 T cell receptor beta chains sequenced from one sample in a study of OX40 agonist ivuxolimab in advanced cancers. Assay: immunoSEQ multiplex PCR; the TCRdb copy retains only in-frame clones and omits some. The sample gives 55,000 to 75,000 clones, 65% to 90% of which show up once; 1.1% is in the top ten. Specimen: CD4+ or CD8+ T cells sorted from blood, collected in a trial of the OX40 agonist ivuxolimab. The receptor set was obtained from an adult with an advanced solid tumor such as melanoma, head and neck, liver or kidney cancer.

CDR3 coding DNA: TGTGCCAGCAGCTCGGACAGGCATCAGCCCCAGCATTTT. Amino acids: CASSSDRHQPQHF. The V call is TRBV7-2, the J call TRBJ1-5, with 7 bases aligning to TRBD1. CDR3 length: 13 residues. Trimming took 4 bases from V and 5 from J; bases not matched to a gene: 2. Germline-derived CDR1 and CDR2 are SGHTA and FQGNSA.

The chain combines TRBV18 with TRBJ2-5; 14 bases align to TRBD2. Germline values: CDR1 KGHSH, CDR2 LQKENI. CDR3 length: 15 amino acids. After removal of 3 bases from V and 5 bases from J, the junction contained 2 bases not matched to a gene. The CDR3 coding sequence is TGTGCCAGCTCACCGGGACTAGCGGGGGACGAGACCCAGTACTTC. Residues: CASSPGLAGDETQYF.

The chain carries TRBV5-1 and TRBJ1-1, with 8 bases aligning to TRBD1. The CDR3 contains 15 residues. CDR1 and CDR2 from the germline V gene are SGHRS and YFSETQ. V lost 4 bases, J lost 1 base, and 6 bases stayed unmatched. This chain's CDR3 is CASSLETGANTEAFF. DNA of the CDR3: TGCGCCAGCAGCCTGGAGACAGGGGCGAACACTGAAGCTTTCTTT. The complete variable domain, with remaining parts taken from reference TRBV5-1 and TRBJ1-1, reads KAGVTQTPRYLIKTRGQQVTLSCSPISGHRSVSWYQQTPGQGLQFLFEYFSETQRNKGNFPGRFSGRQFSNSRSEMNVSTLELGDSALYLCASSLETGANTEAFFGQGTRLTVV.

The V gene is TRBV5-1, the J gene TRBJ2-3; TRBD2 is a possible D gene (5 bases). The CDR3 runs 14 residues. V was shortened by 3 bases and J by 2 bases, with 10 bases between the two germline ends. The germline V gene has CDR1 SGHRS and CDR2 YFSETQ. The CDR3 region is CASSSGLLTDTQYF. The DNA of the CDR3 is TGCGCCAGCAGCTCTGGACTTCTCACAGATACGCAGTATTTT.

This sequence joins TRBV5-3 and TRBJ2-3; D remains ambiguous. TRBV5-3 is noted as an ORF with a role that remains uncertain. This CDR3 contains 17 residues. Deletions cut 4 bases from V and 0 bases from J, with 18 bases between. This chain's CDR3 is CARSAQQNHASTDTQYF. Written as DNA, the CDR3 is TGTGCCAGAAGCGCCCAGCAGAACCATGCTAGCACAGATACGCAGTATTTT.

The sample holds a few counts of this clone. The rearrangement joins TRBV10-3 to TRBJ2-1; D might be TRBD1 or TRBD2, each matching 6 bases. In germline, CDR1 is ENHRY, CDR2 SYGVKD. The CDR3 is made up of 14 amino acids. CDR3 DNA: TGTGGGGGGGCACACCTCAGGGCCCACAATGAGCAGTTCTTC. Its translation is CGGAHLRAHNEQFF.

The genes are TRBV6-5 and TRBJ2-5, with D tentatively TRBD2 (7 bases). The length of the CDR3 is 14 residues. V was trimmed by 6 bases and J by 4 bases, leaving 15 bases between them. Germline loops: CDR1 MNHEY, CDR2 SVGAGI. The CDR3 bases are TGTGCCAGCAGAAGGGGGGGCCTTAGAGAGACCCAGTACTTC. This sequence encodes CASRRGGLRETQYF.

The chain uses TRBV5-1 and TRBJ2-5; 7 nucleotides line up with TRBD1. CDR1 is SGHRS, CDR2 YFSETQ, per germline. The CDR3 loop spans 15 amino acids. V trimming: 0 bases; J trimming: 5 bases; junction bases outside the gene matches: 7. CDR3 amino acids: CASSLDPGGPETQYF. DNA of the CDR3: TGCGCCAGCAGCTTGGACCCAGGGGGTCCGGAGACCCAGTACTTC.

The chain has TRBV6-5 and TRBJ2-1; D possibly corresponds to TRBD1 (5 bases). Germline loops: CDR1 MNHEY, CDR2 SVGAGI. Trimming took off 2 bases at V and 0 bases at J, with 5 bases between the two ends. The CDR3 spans 14 residues. CDR3 region: CASSYRGSYNEQFF. The DNA of the CDR3 is TGTGCCAGCAGTTACAGGGGCTCCTACAATGAGCAGTTCTTC.

This sequence joins TRBV5-4 and TRBJ2-5, with 9 bases lining up with TRBD1. CDR1 SGHNT and CDR2 YYREEE come from the germline V gene (reference sequence). After removal of 4 bases from V and 5 bases from J, the junction contained 9 bases not matched to a gene. The CDR3 extends over 15 amino acids. The CDR3 DNA reads as TGTGCCAGCAGCGCCGGACAGGGGATGGGCGAGACCCAGTACTTC. Amino acid sequence: CASSAGQGMGETQYF.

This chain uses TRBV7-2 with TRBJ2-1; the D is unclear. The CDR3 is 13 amino acids. V gave up 4 bases and J gave up 6 bases, with 10 bases separating them. Germline CDR1 and CDR2: SGHTA and FQGNSA. The CDR3 loop is CASSSGNTNEQFF. The CDR3, as DNA: TGTGCCAGCAGCTCCGGAAACACCAATGAGCAGTTCTTC.

V gene TRBV9 combines with J gene TRBJ2-7; D gene uncertain. The CDR3 has 15 amino acids. V was pared by 3 bases and J by 4 bases, with 17 bases between. CDR1 and CDR2 (germline): SGDLS, YYNGEE. DNA of the CDR3: TGTGCCAGCAGCGAGGGTGATAGCCCGAGGTACGAGCAGTACTTC. This encodes CASSEGDSPRYEQYF.

The rearrangement uses TRBV28 and TRBJ1-1; maybe TRBD1 (6 bases). The germline V gene encodes CDR1 MDHEN and CDR2 SYDVKM. Trimming shortened V by 1 base and J by 4 bases, and 13 bases separated the two germline ends. The CDR3 is 15 amino acids. CDR3 in amino acids: CASSLFSGAGTEAFF. CDR3 nucleotide sequence: TGTGCCAGCAGTTTATTTTCGGGGGCTGGCACTGAAGCTTTCTTT.

To note about this clone: A junction end diverges from the germline sequence, so it may reflect a read error. V gene TRBV5-1 combines with J gene TRBJ2-7; D gene unclear. CDR1 and CDR2 from the germline V gene are SGHRS and YFSETQ. The CDR3 extends over 11 amino acids. The CDR3: CASSSGVEQYF. Written as DNA, the CDR3 is TGTGCCAGCAGTAGTGGGGTCGAGCAGTACTTC.

The J gene is TRBJ1-5, the V gene TRBV19, with unresolved D. The CDR3 length is 15 residues. The ends were cut back, 3 bases at V and 3 bases at J, with 12 bases in the middle. Germline lookup yields CDR1 LNHDA and CDR2 SQIVND (reference sequence). The CDR3 DNA reads as TGTGCCAGTAGTATTTGGGAAGGGAACAATCAGCCCCAGCATTTT. Protein: CASSIWEGNNQPQHF.

V and J are TRBV5-1 and TRBJ2-5; D is ambiguous. V dropped 1 base and J dropped 5 bases, with 9 bases sitting between them. This CDR3 is 13 amino acids long. CDR1 is SGHRS, CDR2 YFSETQ, per germline. The chain's CDR3 is CASSLTVGETQYF. The CDR3 DNA reads as TGCGCCAGCAGCTTGACAGTCGGGGAGACCCAGTACTTC.

This sequence joins TRBV15 and TRBJ2-3, with 10 bases that match TRBD2. The J segment lost 6 bases and the V segment lost 5 bases, leaving 14 bases of the junction unmatched. The germline gives CDR1 LNHNV, CDR2 YYDKDF (reference sequence). The CDR3 has 17 residues. CDR3 nucleotides: TGTGCCACCAGCTTAAGAGGAGCGGGGGGGCCTGCCGATACGCAGTATTTT. Its protein is CATSLRGAGGPADTQYF.

This clone was counted between two and nine times. This sequence joins TRBV5-1 and TRBJ1-1; D call uncertain. This CDR3 contains 14 residues. Germline V gene data show CDR1 as SGHRS and CDR2 as YFSETQ. V gave up 1 base and J gave up 3 bases, with 10 bases separating them. The CDR3 DNA is TGCGCCAGCAGCTTGCTTGTCAGCGACACTGAAGCTTTCTTT. The encoded protein is CASSLLVSDTEAFF.

This chain joins TRBV7-2 and TRBJ2-7; maybe TRBD2 (7 bases). The CDR3 contains 16 residues. The ends were cut back, 1 base at V and 0 bases at J, with 13 bases in the middle. Germline CDR1 and CDR2: SGHTA and FQGNSA. DNA for the CDR3: TGTGCCAGCAGCTTAGATCTCGGGGGGCTCTCCTACGAGCAGTACTTC. It encodes CASSLDLGGLSYEQYF.

This chain uses TRBV18 with TRBJ2-2; D is unresolved. V dropped 3 bases and J dropped 0 bases, with 5 bases sitting between them. CDR3 length: 14 amino acids. Germline assignment: CDR1 KGHSH and CDR2 LQKENI. The CDR3 protein is CASSPGPNTGELFF. DNA of the CDR3: TGTGCCAGCTCACCCGGGCCGAACACCGGGGAGCTGTTTTTT.

This chain connects TRBV5-6 to TRBJ2-7; 11 positions match TRBD1. Germline V gene sequence: CDR1 SGHDT, CDR2 YYEEEE. The trim removed 1 base at V and 5 bases at J, leaving 5 bases unmatched. The CDR3 has 15 amino acids. The CDR3 is CASSLTWDRGDEQYF. CDR3 DNA sequence: TGTGCCAGCAGCTTGACATGGGACAGGGGGGACGAGCAGTACTTC.

This clone was observed a few times. It is unclear where the CDR3 begins or ends on the DNA, so no DNA is shown, and the CDR3 is as TCRdb lists it. The V call is TRBV19, the J call TRBJ1-5. Germline-derived CDR1 and CDR2 are LNHDA and SQIVND (reference sequence). The CDR3 spans 14 residues, counting both ends. The CDR3 sequence is CASTSEGSGQPQHF.

This clone was detected a few times. The chain has TRBV29-1 and TRBJ2-3, with TRBD2 identical over 7 bases. Trimming removed 4 bases from V and 6 bases from J; junction bases left unmatched: 7. Germline V gives CDR1 SQVTM, CDR2 ANQGSEA. The length of the CDR3 is 13 residues. The CDR3 DNA sequence: TGCAGCGTTGTTGGGGGGGTCCGGGATACGCAGTATTTT. It specifies CSVVGGVRDTQYF.

The genes are TRBV9 and TRBJ1-5; D is possibly TRBD1 (6 bases). Deletions cut 4 bases from V and 7 bases from J, with 18 bases between. CDR1 is SGDLS and CDR2 is YYNGEE in the germline V gene. The CDR3 contains 15 residues. Here the CDR3 reads CASSPHGDIPQPQHF. CDR3 bases: TGTGCCAGCAGCCCCCACGGGGACATCCCCCAGCCCCAGCATTTT.

CDR3 nucleotide sequence: TGTGCCAGCAGCCCTAGGGACGGGACAGGGGGGACAGATACGCAGTATTTT. This sequence encodes CASSPRDGTGGTDTQYF. V gene TRBV9 combines with J gene TRBJ2-3; 11 nucleotides line up with TRBD1. CDR1 SGDLS and CDR2 YYNGEE come from the germline V gene. The V segment lost 4 bases and the J segment 3 bases; nucleotides outside the gene matches: 10. This CDR3 is built from 17 residues.